This record looks at one T cell receptor beta chain sequence and its context. Its target antigen remains unknown. One base away there is no much larger clone; base qualities are not given. The data are from a study of graft-versus-host responses after intestinal transplantation (dated by TCRdb to 2020 to 2023). With regard to the full study: The transplants that recipients received were multivisceral, liver-intestinal, or isolated intestinal. A cohort of about 25 intestinal transplant recipients, including one retransplant, was enrolled, and 3 patients lacking pretransplant specimens were excluded. To identify alloreactive clones, pre-transplant mixed lymphocyte reaction products were sequenced and then compared with unstimulated pre-transplant donor and recipient T cells. All recipients received anti-thymocyte globulin induction followed by maintenance tacrolimus and steroids for around 3 years. Donor T cell macrochimerism was defined as a peak of at least 4% donor T cells among recipient peripheral blood mononuclear cells. Rather than being sequenced by the commercial service, samples from a few later patients were sequenced in-house on an Illumina MiSeq and processed with MiXCR. After intestinal transplantation, graft-versus-host and host-versus-graft alloreactive T cell clones were followed in the graft, circulation and bone marrow using bulk TCR-beta CDR3 sequencing.

To prepare the library, the immunoSEQ multiplex PCR assay was applied. For most patients, genomic DNA was isolated using the Qiagen DNeasy Blood and Tissue Kit and was shipped frozen to Adaptive Biotechnologies for TCR sequencing. For most patients, high-throughput TCR-beta CDR3 sequencing of genomic DNA was performed by Adaptive Biotechnologies. In the paper's pipeline: TCR sequencing data were retrieved from Adaptive's ImmunoSEQ software for about 17 patients, whereas a few other patients were processed with MiXCR and VDJtools. To correct CD4 versus CD8 sorting errors, any sequence found in both subsets at a frequency ratio below 5:1 was removed. CDR3 nucleotide sequences shared between donor and recipient were removed because the origin of such sequences could not be assigned. Alloreactive clones required at least 2-fold expansion over unstimulated cells and minimum CFSE-low frequency of 0.002% (template counts) or 0.001% (read counts). A clone was considered mappable if detected in the sequenced pre-transplant spleen, lymph node, or MLR CFSE-low populations of the donor or recipient. The cumulative frequency of alloreactive clones was calculated as a percentage of all sequences, weighted by copy number. TCRdb took this table from immuneACCESS and kept in-frame rearrangements with V and J called. Such tables lack part of the clones; where checked against another copy, unresolved V genes explain under half of the gap, and the rest is unexplained. V and J calls and clone size are copied from that table; D and trimming were computed from the DNA. The sample table holds approximately 130,000 clones, of which more than 80% were seen once. The ten largest clones capture over 0.15% of the sample.

CDR1 and CDR2 are read off the germline V gene (reference sequence) as SGHNT and YYREEE. CDR3 length: 13 amino acids, cysteine to phenylalanine. Of the read, only the CDR3 DNA is kept; its 39 bases are in frame from base 1. V lost 1 base and J lost 2 bases; the stretch between them is 6 bases long. Points the paper makes about the study in general: Early after transplant, peak levels of circulating GvH clones were found to be associated with declines in HvG clones. In patients with donor T cell macrochimerism, the allografts had high GvH to HvG T cell clonal ratios. Conclusions were limited by the relatively low number and heterogeneity of intestinal transplant patients. GvH clones were found in recipient bone marrow, and some of the GvH clones appeared earlier in ileal mucosa or blood, which is consistent with an intestinal mucosal origin.

Sample time point, as interpreted from the label and publication: cells obtained before transplantation from donor or recipient. CD3+CD4+ and CD3+CD8+ populations were FACS-sorted from unstimulated pre-transplant donor and recipient cells taken from spleen or lymph nodes. This TCR was sampled from a human donor who received an intestinal transplant. The chain was built from TRBV5-4 and TRBJ1-2, with no reliable assignment of the D segment. The sequencing used unstimulated CD4+ T cells sorted from spleen or lymph node cells, collected before intestinal transplant. The sequence in DNA is TGTGCCAGCAGCTTGCCCGGAAACTATGGCTACACCTTC. Translated, this gives CASSLPGNYGYTF.